These T cell receptor beta chains were read from a single sample in a study of cytomegalovirus exposure and HLA in healthy donors. Generated by immunoSEQ multiplex PCR, the TCRdb table keeps only in-frame clones and is missing some. The table has approximately 150,000 clones, approximately 72% seen once; the top ten hold around 2.5%. The sequenced sample consisted of PBMCs. These receptor sequences come from a female donor in good health and CMV-seronegative. CDR3s include the opening cysteine and the closing phenylalanine or tryptophan. Each record gives: CDR3 protein, CDR3 DNA, J gene, clone size, D gene, V gene. A D gene is named only where the DNA matches it firmly. The listing skips clone size in some rows; elsewhere it reads once, few, many or a size class.

CASSLPASGVYNEQFF,TGCGCCAGCAGCTTGCCAGCTAGCGGGGTCTACAATGAGCAGTTCTTC,TRBJ2-1,once,TRBD2,TRBV5-1
CARGMRGEAFF,TGTGCTAGGGGGATGCGGGGAGAGGCTTTCTTT,TRBJ1-1,few,-,TRBV12-5
CASTAGTEAFF,TGTGCCAGCACCGCAGGCACTGAAGCTTTCTTT,TRBJ1-1,few,-,TRBV6-5
CSVFRTVGEQYF,TGCAGCGTTTTCAGGACAGTCGGGGAGCAGTACTTC,TRBJ2-7,-,-,TRBV29-1
CASSLESRRGDFF,TGTGCCAGCAGCTTAGAGTCTAGGCGGGGGGACTTCTTC,TRBJ2-1,-,TRBD2,TRBV7-2
CASSLITGMNTEAFF,TGTGCCAGCAGCCTAATAACGGGAATGAACACTGAAGCTTTCTTT,TRBJ1-1,-,-,TRBV7-9
CASSLTRETQYF,TGTGCCAGCAGCCTAACGAGAGAGACCCAGTACTTC,TRBJ2-5,once,-,TRBV7-2
CASRLGPVGSGANVLTF,-,TRBJ2-6,few,-,TRBV12-2
CASAYRTSGTGNEQFF,TGTGCCAGCGCTTACCGGACTAGCGGGACTGGCAATGAGCAGTTCTTC,TRBJ2-1,-,TRBD2,TRBV27
CASSLDRAHEQYF,TGTGCCAGCAGCTTGGACAGGGCCCACGAGCAGTACTTC,TRBJ2-7,-,TRBD1,TRBV7-9
CASSLKGDTEAFF,TGTGCCAGCAGCTTAAAAGGAGACACTGAAGCTTTCTTT,TRBJ1-1,-,-,TRBV7-3
CASSQALDSLLGYTF,TGTGCCAGCAGCCAGGCTTTGGACAGCCTCCTGGGCTACACCTTC,TRBJ1-2,-,-,TRBV4-2
CAGAGGPSGNTIYF,TGCGCCGGGGCGGGGGGGCCCTCTGGAAACACCATATATTTT,TRBJ1-3,-,-,TRBV4-3
CSVWTASTDTQYF,TGCAGCGTTTGGACAGCTAGCACAGATACGCAGTATTTT,TRBJ2-3,few,-,TRBV29-1
CASSLTQTGGTEAFF,TGTGCCAGCAGCTTAACCCAGACAGGGGGCACTGAAGCTTTCTTT,TRBJ1-1,-,TRBD1,TRBV7-3
CASSSARTGGLNGYEQYF,TGTGCCAGCAGTAGCGCCCGGACAGGGGGCTTAAACGGGTACGAGCAGTACTTC,TRBJ2-7,-,TRBD1,TRBV28
CASSQAGVSTGELFF,TGTGCCAGCAGTCAAGCGGGAGTAAGCACCGGGGAGCTGTTTTTT,TRBJ2-2,-,TRBD2,TRBV2
CAWTRTGGVNVLTF,TGTGCCTGGACCCGGACAGGAGGGGTCAACGTCCTGACTTTC,TRBJ2-6,-,-,TRBV30
CASSQGLAGGGGDTQYF,TGCGCCAGCAGCCAGGGACTAGCGGGAGGGGGCGGGGATACGCAGTATTTT,TRBJ2-3,-,TRBD2,TRBV4-3
CSVDGTATDTQYF,TGCAGCGTTGACGGGACAGCCACAGATACGCAGTATTTT,TRBJ2-3,-,TRBD1,TRBV29-1
CAISGAVGGGWVTEAFF,TGTGCCATCAGTGGGGCCGTAGGAGGGGGCTGGGTCACTGAAGCTTTCTTT,TRBJ1-1,once,TRBD1,TRBV10-3
CASRIFGPPGGEQYF,TGTGCCAGCAGGATTTTCGGGCCTCCCGGGGGTGAGCAGTACTTC,TRBJ2-7,-,-,TRBV6-7
CASRKRDEQYF,TGTGCCAGCAGGAAGAGGGACGAGCAGTACTTC,TRBJ2-7,-,-,TRBV27
CASSPRSQVDEKLFF,TGTGCCAGCAGCCCCCGAAGCCAGGTGGATGAAAAACTGTTTTTT,TRBJ1-4,-,-,TRBV7-8
CASSMYGQPGGYTF,TGTGCCAGTAGCATGTATGGCCAGCCAGGGGGCTACACCTTC,TRBJ1-2,-,-,TRBV19
CASRSAATGNTEAFF,TGTGCCAGCAGGTCGGCGGCTACGGGGAACACTGAAGCTTTCTTT,TRBJ1-1,once,-,TRBV6-5